This T cell receptor (beta chain) was found in a study of read filtering for tumor transcriptome and immune sequencing. From around 440 ng of RNA, a library with molecular barcoded alpha/delta and beta/gamma adaptors was made. TCRdb re-analysed the reads in MiXCR, keeping a single row per CDR3 protein. The data hold under 60,000 distinct CDR3 sequences, with roughly a fifth observed a single time. The CDR3 contains 13 residues. Trimming cost V 4 bases and J 6 bases, with 11 bases left between them. Germline V gives CDR1 PRHDT, CDR2 FYEKMQ (reference sequence). This clonotype occurred many times. The sequence came from a donor over 35 with multiple myeloma. This chain uses TRBV13 with TRBJ2-3, with D maybe TRBD2 (5 bases). The sequenced sample was a population of CD138-negative cells sorted from bone marrow. CDR3 residues: CASSSPAGDTQYF. CDR3 sequence (DNA): TGTGCCAGCAGCTCCCCCGCGGGTGATACGCAGTATTTT.